Following are 5 T cell receptor beta chains from one sample sequenced in a study of blood T cell repertoires in COVID-19. The method was immunoSEQ multiplex PCR; TCRdb's version includes in-frame clones alone and lacks a portion of them. In the table there are a few hundred thousand clones, 89% of which are singletons. Sequencing was performed on peripheral blood. Receptor source: a woman aged 25 to 39 with COVID-19, enrolled during active disease.

There are many counts of this clone. The rearrangement uses TRBV2 and TRBJ2-1; TRBD2 matches at 12 bases. Germline CDR1 reads SNHLY; CDR2 reads FYNNEI. J was trimmed by 3 bases and V by 5 bases; bases with no gene match: 2. The CDR3 loop spans 15 amino acids. CDR3 loop: CASSWTSGDYNEQFF. CDR3 sequence (DNA): TGTGCCAGCAGTTGGACTAGCGGGGACTACAATGAGCAGTTCTTC.

The chain recombines TRBV2 with TRBJ2-1, with 7 bases aligning to TRBD1. The germline V gene encodes CDR1 SNHLY and CDR2 FYNNEI. J lost 4 bases, V lost 7 bases, and 7 bases had no gene match. The CDR3 is 14 residues long. In nucleotides, the CDR3 is TGTGCCAGCAACTTAGGGGGCCGGTACAATGAGCAGTTCTTC. Translation gives CASNLGGRYNEQFF.

V is TRBV15 and J is TRBJ2-7; 8 nucleotides align to TRBD1. V lost 3 bases and J lost 7; bases outside the gene matches: 8. The CDR3 consists of 14 residues. Germline V gives CDR1 LNHNV, CDR2 YYDKDF (reference sequence). In DNA form, the CDR3 reads TGTGCCACCAGCAGGGACAGGGCAGCTCAGGAGCAGTACTTC. Translated: CATSRDRAAQEQYF. The full variable domain, with the rest looked up from reference TRBV15 and TRBJ2-7, is DAMVIQNPRYQVTQFGKPVTLSCSQTLNHNVMYWYQQKSSQAPKLLFHYYDKDFNNEADTPDNFQSRRPNTSFCFLDIRSPGLGDTAMYLCATSRDRAAQEQYFGPGTRLTVT.

This clone appeared a few times. The chain employs TRBV5-4 and TRBJ2-7; no clear D. Germline loops: CDR1 SGHNT, CDR2 YYREEE (reference sequence). This CDR3 is built from 14 residues. V lost 0 bases and J lost 2, with 9 bases in between. CDR3 region: CASSLDSYAYEQYF. DNA of the CDR3: TGTGCCAGCAGCTTGGATAGTTATGCCTACGAGCAGTACTTC. Based on the CDR3 plus reference TRBV5-4 and TRBJ2-7, the full variable domain is ETGVTQSPTHLIKTRGQQVTLRCSSQSGHNTVSWYQQALGQGPQFIFQYYREEENGRGNFPPRFSGLQFPNYSSELNVNALELDDSALYLCASSLDSYAYEQYFGPGTRLTVT.

The chain links TRBV5-6 to TRBJ1-1, with TRBD1 identical over 9 bases. J gave up 1 base and V 4 bases, and 5 bases lay outside the gene matches. The CDR3 contains 15 residues. Per germline, CDR1 SGHDT and CDR2 YYEEEE. This chain's CDR3 is CASSPGTGRNTEAFF. The CDR3 DNA follows: TGTGCCAGCAGCCCCGGGACAGGGAGGAACACTGAAGCTTTCTTT.